This entry concerns a single T cell receptor beta chain. The entry originates in a study of blood T cell repertoires in COVID-19. After removal of 0 bases from V and 6 bases from J, the junction contained 7 bases not matched to a gene. CDR1 SGHRS and CDR2 YFSETQ come from the germline V gene. The CDR3 sequence is 15 residues long. As originally analysed: By means of reference gene primer amplification, nucleated cell counts were estimated. Repertoires were generated with immunoSEQ multiplex PCR, while TCRdb's copy carries only in-frame clones and drops some. D and trimming come from the DNA, and the V and J calls and clone size come from that table. Found here are approximately 50,000 clones, around 80% of them singletons; the top ten hold around a quarter.

The chain is built from TRBV5-1 and TRBJ1-1, with 8 bases identical to TRBD1. This TCR was sampled from a man between 65 and 79 years old with acute or convalescent COVID-19. Sequenced input: peripheral blood. The CDR3 loop reads CASSLGDRSGAEAFF. As DNA, the CDR3 is TGCGCCAGCAGCTTGGGGGACAGGAGCGGCGCTGAAGCTTTCTTT.